The present T cell receptor beta chain was sequenced within a study of T cell repertoires in cytomegalovirus infection (dated by TCRdb to between 2018 and 2021). Looking at the study overall: Because public TCR beta signatures pointed to carriage of CMV infection together with the matching HLA type, the HLA type of each donor mattered for the analysis.

In regard to this clonotype: Its antigen has not been determined. Qualities for individual bases were not recorded, and no much larger clone is one base off.

This sample was sequenced with an Illumina HiSeq 1500. TCRdb trimmed public reads at Q25 via fastp, called clones via MiXCR and kept in-frame beta chains. Entries that share a CDR3 protein sequence are merged under the most common genes and DNA. This sample is represented by around 630,000 distinct CDR3 sequences; 20% to 25% of them were singletons. Less than 9.5% of the sample is taken by the ten largest. The full study reports these points: In the ex vivo response, HLA-C-restricted CMV-specific TCR beta clonotypes were dominant, and in two of eight donors the single most frequent clonotype came from this HLA-C-restricted group. In both this cohort and an independent approximately 400-donor cohort, the cumulative frequency of public TCR beta family members distinguished carriers of CMV infection plus the relevant HLA type.

Trimming costs V 10 bases and J 3 bases, and their ends lie 10 bases apart. Sequences SNHLY (CDR1) and FYNNEI (CDR2) are obtained from the germline V gene. The CDR3 numbers 11 residues from cysteine through valine. The retained sequence is limited to the CDR3, 33 bases, with the frame set at the first base. The sample consisted of CD8+ T cells from PBMCs. Here the chain combines TRBV2 and TRBJ2-7; the D gene cannot be resolved reliably. This TCR derives from a human donor in good health (CMV status not recorded). Some clones in this sample may be carry-over from other donors' samples. The sequenced DNA: TGTGCCATCAATGTAGACTACGAGCAGTACGTC. It codes for CAINVDYEQYV.